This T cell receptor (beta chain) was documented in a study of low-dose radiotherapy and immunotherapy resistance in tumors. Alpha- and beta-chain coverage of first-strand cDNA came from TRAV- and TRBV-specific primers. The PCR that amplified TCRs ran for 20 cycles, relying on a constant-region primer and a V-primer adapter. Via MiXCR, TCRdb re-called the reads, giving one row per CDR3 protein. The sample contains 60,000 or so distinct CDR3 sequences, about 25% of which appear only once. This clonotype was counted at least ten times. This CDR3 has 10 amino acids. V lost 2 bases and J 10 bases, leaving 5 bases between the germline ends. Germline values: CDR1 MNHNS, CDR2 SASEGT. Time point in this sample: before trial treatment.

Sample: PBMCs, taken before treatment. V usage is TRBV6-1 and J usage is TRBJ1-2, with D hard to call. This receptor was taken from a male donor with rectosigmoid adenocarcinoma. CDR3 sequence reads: CASSEKTYTF. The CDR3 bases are TGTGCCAGCAGTGAAAAGACCTACACCTTC.